This TCR beta chain was recovered during a study of cytomegalovirus exposure and HLA in healthy donors. Study overall: Within an early data release were approximately 85 million unique TCRs drawn from HLA-typed donors. Study findings and constraints: Reportedly, HLA-A and HLA-B alleles of most subjects were accurately predicted from TCR beta. A missense DCLRE1C variant was associated with V- and J-gene trimming of TCR beta chains in a later analysis, and an independent cohort replicated the association.

About this clone: Its matching antigen is unknown.

Regarding donors, all were healthy bone marrow donors. Researchers ran the PCR with 60 Vbeta and 13 Jbeta primers. Profiled with immunoSEQ multiplex PCR; TCRdb holds only in-frame clones, not every one. The repertoire consists of over 150,000 clones, with under 80% occurring once and the leading ten covering roughly 2%. V was trimmed by 4 bases and J by 2 bases, leaving 2 bases between them. The CDR3 spans 11 residues. The germline V gene encodes CDR1 SGHVS and CDR2 FNYEAQ. The clonotype comes from a man younger than 45 in good health and CMV-seronegative. The chain recombines TRBV7-6 with TRBJ2-5; D remains unclear. The specimen was PBMCs. Here the CDR3 DNA reads TGTGCCAGCAGCTCACAAGAGACCCAGTACTTC. Amino acid sequence: CASSSQETQYF.